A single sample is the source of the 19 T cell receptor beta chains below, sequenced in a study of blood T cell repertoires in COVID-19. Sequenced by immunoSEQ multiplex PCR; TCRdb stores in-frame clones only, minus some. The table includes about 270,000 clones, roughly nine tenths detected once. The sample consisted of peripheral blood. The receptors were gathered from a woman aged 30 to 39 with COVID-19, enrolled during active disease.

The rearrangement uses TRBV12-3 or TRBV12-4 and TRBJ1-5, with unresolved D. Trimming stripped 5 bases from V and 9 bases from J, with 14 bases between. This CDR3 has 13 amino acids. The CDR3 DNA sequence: TGTGCCAGCAGTCCGGTCGGGGTCGGGCCCCAGCATTTT. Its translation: CASSPVGVGPQHF.

CDR3 in amino acids: CASSQQGAGVFTDTQYF. In nucleotides, the CDR3 is TGTGCCAGCAGCCAACAGGGAGCGGGGGTATTCACAGATACGCAGTATTTT. The rearrangement uses TRBV3-1 (or the pseudogene TRBV3-2) and TRBJ2-3; TRBD2 matches 8 bases. The CDR3 runs 17 residues. V was pared by 2 bases and J by 2 bases, with 9 bases of the junction left unmatched. CDR1 and CDR2 (germline): LGHDT, YNNKEL (reference sequence).

Here the CDR3 reads CASSNFRGGAAEQYF. Written as DNA, the CDR3 is TGTGCCAGTAGTAATTTTCGCGGGGGGGCGGCCGAGCAGTACTTC. The chain employs TRBV19 and TRBJ2-7; 9 positions match TRBD2. The ends lost 4 bases at V and 6 bases at J; junction bases unmatched: 10. Germline assignment: CDR1 LNHDA and CDR2 SQIVND (reference sequence). There are 15 residues in the CDR3.

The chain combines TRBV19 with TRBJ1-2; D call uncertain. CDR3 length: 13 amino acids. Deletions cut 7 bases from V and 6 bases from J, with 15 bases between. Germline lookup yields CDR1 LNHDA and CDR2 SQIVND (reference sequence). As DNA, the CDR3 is TGTGCCAGTAACCCAGGAAGTATACATGGCTACACCTTC. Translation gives CASNPGSIHGYTF.

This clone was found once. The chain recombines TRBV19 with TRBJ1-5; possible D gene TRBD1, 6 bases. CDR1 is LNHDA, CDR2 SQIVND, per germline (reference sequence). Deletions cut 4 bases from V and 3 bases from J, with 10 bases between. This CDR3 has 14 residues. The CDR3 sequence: CASSTWTDNQPQHF. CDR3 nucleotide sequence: TGTGCCAGTAGTACGTGGACAGACAATCAGCCCCAGCATTTT.

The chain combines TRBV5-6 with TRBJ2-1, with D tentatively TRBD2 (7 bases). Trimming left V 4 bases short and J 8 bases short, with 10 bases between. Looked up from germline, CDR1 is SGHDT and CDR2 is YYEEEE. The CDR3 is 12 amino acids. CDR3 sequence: CASSRGGDEQFF. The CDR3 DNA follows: TGTGCCAGCAGCCGAGGGGGGGATGAGCAGTTCTTC.

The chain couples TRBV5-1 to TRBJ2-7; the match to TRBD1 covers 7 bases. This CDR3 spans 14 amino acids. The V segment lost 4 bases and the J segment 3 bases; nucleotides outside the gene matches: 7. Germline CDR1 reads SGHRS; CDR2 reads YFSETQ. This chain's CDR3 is CASSPSWTGYEQYF. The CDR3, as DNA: TGCGCCAGCAGCCCTTCCTGGACAGGCTACGAGCAGTACTTC.

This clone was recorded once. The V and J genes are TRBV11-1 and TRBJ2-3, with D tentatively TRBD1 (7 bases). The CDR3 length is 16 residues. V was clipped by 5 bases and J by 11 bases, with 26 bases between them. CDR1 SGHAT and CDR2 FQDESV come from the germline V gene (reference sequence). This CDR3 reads CASSSRQRGPDSGQYF. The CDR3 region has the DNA TGTGCCAGCAGCAGCCGGCAAAGGGGGCCCGATAGCGGGCAGTATTTT. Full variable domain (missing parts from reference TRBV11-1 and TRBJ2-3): EAEVAQSPRYKITEKSQAVAFWCDPISGHATLYWYRQILGQGPELLVQFQDESVVDDSQLPKDRFSAERLKGVDSTLKIQPAELGDSAMYLCASSSRQRGPDSGQYFGPGTRLTVL.

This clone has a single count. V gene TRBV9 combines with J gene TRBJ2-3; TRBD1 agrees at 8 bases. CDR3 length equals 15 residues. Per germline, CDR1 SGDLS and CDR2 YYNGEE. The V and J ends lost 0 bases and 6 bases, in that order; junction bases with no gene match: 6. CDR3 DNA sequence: TGTGCCAGCAGCGTAGGAGGACAGGGAGTTGATACGCAGTATTTT. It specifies CASSVGGQGVDTQYF.

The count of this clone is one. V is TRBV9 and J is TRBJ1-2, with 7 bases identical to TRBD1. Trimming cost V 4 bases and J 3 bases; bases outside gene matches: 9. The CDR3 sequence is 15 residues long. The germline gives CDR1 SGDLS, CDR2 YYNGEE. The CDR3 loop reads CASSLDPGQYYGYTF. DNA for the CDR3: TGTGCCAGCAGCTTAGACCCGGGACAGTACTATGGCTACACCTTC.

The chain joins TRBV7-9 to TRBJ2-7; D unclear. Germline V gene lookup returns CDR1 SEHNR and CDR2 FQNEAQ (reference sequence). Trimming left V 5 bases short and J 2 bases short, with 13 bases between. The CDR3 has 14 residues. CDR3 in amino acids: CASSPPSSPYEQYF. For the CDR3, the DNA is TGTGCCAGCAGCCCCCCCAGTAGCCCCTACGAGCAGTACTTC.

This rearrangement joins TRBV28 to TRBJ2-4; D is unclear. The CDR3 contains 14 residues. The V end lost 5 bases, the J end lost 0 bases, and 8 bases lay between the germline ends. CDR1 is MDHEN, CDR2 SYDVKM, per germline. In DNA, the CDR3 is TGTGCCAGCAGTACTATTTTAGCCAAAAACATTCAGTACTTC. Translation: CASSTILAKNIQYF. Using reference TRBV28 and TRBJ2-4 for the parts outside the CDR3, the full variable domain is DVKVTQSSRYLVKRTGEKVFLECVQDMDHENMFWYRQDPGLGLRLIYFSYDVKMKEKGDIPEGYSVSREKKERFSLILESASTNQTSMYLCASSTILAKNIQYFGAGTRLSVL.

In DNA form, the CDR3 reads TGTGCCACCAGTGATTTGCAGGGTGGCTACACCTTC. This gives the protein CATSDLQGGYTF. V and J are TRBV24-1 and TRBJ1-2; TRBD1 is a possible D gene (5 bases). There are 12 residues in the CDR3. Trimming removed 0 bases at V and 7 bases at J, with 5 bases between. CDR1 KGHDR and CDR2 SFDVKD come from the germline V gene.

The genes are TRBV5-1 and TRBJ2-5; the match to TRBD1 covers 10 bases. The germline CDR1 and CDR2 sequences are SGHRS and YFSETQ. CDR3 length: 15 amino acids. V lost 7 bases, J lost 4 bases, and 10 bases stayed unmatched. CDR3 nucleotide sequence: TGCGCCAGCTGTTCTGACAGGGGGCAGGTAGAGACCCAGTACTTC. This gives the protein CASCSDRGQVETQYF.

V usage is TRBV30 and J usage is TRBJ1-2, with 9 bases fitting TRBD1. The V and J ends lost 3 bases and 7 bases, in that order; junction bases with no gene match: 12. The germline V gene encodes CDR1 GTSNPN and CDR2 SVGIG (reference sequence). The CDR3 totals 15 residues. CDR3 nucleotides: TGTGCCTGGAGCTGGGTGGACAGGGGATCCGCTGGCTACACCTTC. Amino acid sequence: CAWSWVDRGSAGYTF. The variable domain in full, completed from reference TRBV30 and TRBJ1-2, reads SQTIHQWPATLVQPVGSPLSLECTVEGTSNPNLYWYRQAAGRGLQLLFYSVGIGQISSEVPQNLSASRPQDRQFILSSKKLLLSDSGFYLCAWSWVDRGSAGYTFGSGTRLTVV.

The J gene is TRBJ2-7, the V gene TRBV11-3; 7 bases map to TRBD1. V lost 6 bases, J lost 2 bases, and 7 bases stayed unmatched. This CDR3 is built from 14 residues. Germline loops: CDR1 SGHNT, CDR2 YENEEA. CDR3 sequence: CASRTQGVPYEQYF. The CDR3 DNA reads TGTGCCAGCAGAACCCAGGGGGTACCCTACGAGCAGTACTTC. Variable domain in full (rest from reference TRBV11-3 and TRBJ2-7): EAGVVQSPRYKIIEKKQPVAFWCNPISGHNTLYWYLQNLGQGPELLIRYENEEAVDDSQLPKDRFSAERLKGVDSTLKIQPAELGDSAVYLCASRTQGVPYEQYFGPGTRLTVT.

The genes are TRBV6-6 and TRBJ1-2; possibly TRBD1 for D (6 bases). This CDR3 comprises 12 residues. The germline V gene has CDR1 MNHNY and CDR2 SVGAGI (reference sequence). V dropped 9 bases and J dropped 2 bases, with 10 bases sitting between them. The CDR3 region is CASTGGNYGYTF. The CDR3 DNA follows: TGTGCCAGTACGGGGGGCAACTATGGCTACACCTTC.

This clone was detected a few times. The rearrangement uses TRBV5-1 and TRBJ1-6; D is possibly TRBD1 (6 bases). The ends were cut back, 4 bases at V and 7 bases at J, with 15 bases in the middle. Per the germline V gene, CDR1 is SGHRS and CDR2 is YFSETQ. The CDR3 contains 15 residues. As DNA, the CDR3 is TGCGCCAGCAGCCTTGGATCAAGGGGGAATTCACCCCTCCACTTT. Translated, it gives CASSLGSRGNSPLHF.

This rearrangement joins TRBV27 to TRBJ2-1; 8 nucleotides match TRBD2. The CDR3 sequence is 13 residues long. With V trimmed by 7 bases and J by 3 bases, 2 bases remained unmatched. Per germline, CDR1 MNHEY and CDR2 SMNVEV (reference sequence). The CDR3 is CASNLAGYNEQFF. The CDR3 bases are TGTGCCAGCAACCTAGCGGGCTACAATGAGCAGTTCTTC.